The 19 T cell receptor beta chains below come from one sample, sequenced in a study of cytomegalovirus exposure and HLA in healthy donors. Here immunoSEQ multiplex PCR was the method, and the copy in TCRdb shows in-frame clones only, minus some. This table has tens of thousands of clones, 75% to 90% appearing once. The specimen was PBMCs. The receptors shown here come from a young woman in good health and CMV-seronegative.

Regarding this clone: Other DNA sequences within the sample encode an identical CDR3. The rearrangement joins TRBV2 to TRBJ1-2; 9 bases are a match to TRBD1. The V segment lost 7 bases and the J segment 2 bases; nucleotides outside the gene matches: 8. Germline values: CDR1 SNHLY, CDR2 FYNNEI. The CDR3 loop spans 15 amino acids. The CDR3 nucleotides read TGTGCCAGCAACCCAGGACAGGGGATCAACTATGGCTACACCTTC. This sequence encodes CASNPGQGINYGYTF.

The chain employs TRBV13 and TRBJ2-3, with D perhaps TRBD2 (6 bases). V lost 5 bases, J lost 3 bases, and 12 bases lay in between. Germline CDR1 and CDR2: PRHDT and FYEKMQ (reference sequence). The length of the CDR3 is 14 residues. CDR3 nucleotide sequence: TGTGCCAGCAGCGGGACTGGGGTGACAGATACGCAGTATTTT. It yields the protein CASSGTGVTDTQYF.

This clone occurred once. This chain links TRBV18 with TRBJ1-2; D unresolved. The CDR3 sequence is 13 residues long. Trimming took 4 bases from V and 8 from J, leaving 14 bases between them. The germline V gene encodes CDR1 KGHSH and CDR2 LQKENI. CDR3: CASSRPEVHGYTF. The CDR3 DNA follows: TGTGCCAGCTCACGGCCAGAAGTACACGGCTACACCTTC.

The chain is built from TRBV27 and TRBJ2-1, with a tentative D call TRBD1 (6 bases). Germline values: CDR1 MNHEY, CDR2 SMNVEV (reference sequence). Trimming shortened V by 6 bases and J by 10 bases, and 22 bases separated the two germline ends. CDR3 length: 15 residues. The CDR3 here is CASRPTGTLRFEQFF. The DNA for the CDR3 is TGTGCCAGCAGACCGACAGGTACCCTTCGGTTCGAGCAGTTCTTC.

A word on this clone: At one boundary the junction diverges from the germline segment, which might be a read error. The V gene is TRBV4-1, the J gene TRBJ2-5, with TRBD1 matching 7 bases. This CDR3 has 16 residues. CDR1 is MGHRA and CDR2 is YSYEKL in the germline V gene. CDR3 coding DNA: TGCGCCAGCAGCCAAGAAAGGGTGGCAGGGGGAGACCCCCAATACTTC. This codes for CASSQERVAGGDPQYF.

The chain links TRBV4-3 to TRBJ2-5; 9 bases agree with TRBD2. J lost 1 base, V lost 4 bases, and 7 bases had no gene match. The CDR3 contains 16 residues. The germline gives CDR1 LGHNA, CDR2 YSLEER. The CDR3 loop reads CASSPSLAGSQETQYF. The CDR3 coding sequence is TGCGCCAGCAGCCCGAGCCTAGCGGGGTCCCAAGAGACCCAGTACTTC.

CDR3 protein: CASSPNPPGTGNTIYF. CDR3 DNA sequence: TGTGCCAGCAGCCCAAACCCACCGGGAACTGGAAACACCATATATTTT. The genes are TRBV7-3 and TRBJ1-3; D is uncertain. The V end was cut by 5 bases, the J end by 2 bases, with 16 bases between. This CDR3 is built from 16 residues. CDR1 is SGHTA, CDR2 FQGTGA, per germline.

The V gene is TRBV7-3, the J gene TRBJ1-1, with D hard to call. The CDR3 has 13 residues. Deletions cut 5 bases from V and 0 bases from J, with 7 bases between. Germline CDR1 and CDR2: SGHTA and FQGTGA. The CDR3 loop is CASSPHMNTEAFF. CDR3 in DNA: TGTGCCAGCAGCCCGCACATGAACACTGAAGCTTTCTTT.

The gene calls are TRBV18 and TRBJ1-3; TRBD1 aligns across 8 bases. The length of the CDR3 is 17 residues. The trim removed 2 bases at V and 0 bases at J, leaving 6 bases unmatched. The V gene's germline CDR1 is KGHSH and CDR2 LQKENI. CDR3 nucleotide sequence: TGTGCCAGCTCACCAAAAGGACAGGGTAACTCTGGAAACACCATATATTTT. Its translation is CASSPKGQGNSGNTIYF.

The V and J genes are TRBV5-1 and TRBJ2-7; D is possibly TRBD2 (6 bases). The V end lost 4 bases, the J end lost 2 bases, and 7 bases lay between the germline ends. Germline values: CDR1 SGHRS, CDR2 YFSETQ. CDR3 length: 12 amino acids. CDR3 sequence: CASSPGAYEQYF. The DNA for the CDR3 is TGCGCCAGCAGCCCGGGAGCCTACGAGCAGTACTTC. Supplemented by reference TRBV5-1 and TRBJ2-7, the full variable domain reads KAGVTQTPRYLIKTRGQQVTLSCSPISGHRSVSWYQQTPGQGLQFLFEYFSETQRNKGNFPGRFSGRQFSNSRSEMNVSTLELGDSALYLCASSPGAYEQYFGPGTRLTVT.

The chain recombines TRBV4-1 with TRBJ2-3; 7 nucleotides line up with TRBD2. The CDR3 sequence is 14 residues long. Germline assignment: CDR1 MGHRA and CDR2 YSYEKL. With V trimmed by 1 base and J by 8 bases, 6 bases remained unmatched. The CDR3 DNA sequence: TGCGCCAGCAGCCAAGTCTTGGGGGGGGGTACGCAGTATTTT. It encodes CASSQVLGGGTQYF.

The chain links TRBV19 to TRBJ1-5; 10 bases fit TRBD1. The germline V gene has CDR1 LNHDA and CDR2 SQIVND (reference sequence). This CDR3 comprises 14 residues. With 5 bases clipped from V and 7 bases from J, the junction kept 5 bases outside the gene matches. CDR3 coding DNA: TGTGCCAGTAGTTTCCTGACAGGGGGCCAGCCCCAGCATTTT. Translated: CASSFLTGGQPQHF.

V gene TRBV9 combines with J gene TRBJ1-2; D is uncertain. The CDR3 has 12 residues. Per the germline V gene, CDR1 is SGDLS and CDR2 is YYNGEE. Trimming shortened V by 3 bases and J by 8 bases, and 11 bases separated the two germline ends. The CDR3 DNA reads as TGTGCCAGCAGCGGTGACGGCGGAGGCTACACCTTC. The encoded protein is CASSGDGGGYTF.

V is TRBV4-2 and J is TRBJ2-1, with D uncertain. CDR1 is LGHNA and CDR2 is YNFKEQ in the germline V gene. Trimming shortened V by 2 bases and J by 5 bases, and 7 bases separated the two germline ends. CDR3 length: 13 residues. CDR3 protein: CASSQTRNNEQFF. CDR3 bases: TGTGCCAGCAGCCAAACTCGAAACAATGAGCAGTTCTTC.

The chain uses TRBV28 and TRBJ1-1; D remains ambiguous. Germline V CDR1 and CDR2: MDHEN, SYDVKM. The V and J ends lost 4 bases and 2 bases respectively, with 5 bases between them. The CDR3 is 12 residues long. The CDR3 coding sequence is TGTGCCAGCAGTTCGGGAAACACTGAAGCTTTCTTT. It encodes CASSSGNTEAFF.

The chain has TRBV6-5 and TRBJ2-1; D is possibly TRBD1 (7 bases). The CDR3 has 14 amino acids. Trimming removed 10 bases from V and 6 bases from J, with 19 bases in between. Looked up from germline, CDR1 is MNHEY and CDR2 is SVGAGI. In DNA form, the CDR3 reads TGTGCCACAATCTCGGACAGGAGGGGCAATGAGCAGTTCTTC. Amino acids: CATISDRRGNEQFF.

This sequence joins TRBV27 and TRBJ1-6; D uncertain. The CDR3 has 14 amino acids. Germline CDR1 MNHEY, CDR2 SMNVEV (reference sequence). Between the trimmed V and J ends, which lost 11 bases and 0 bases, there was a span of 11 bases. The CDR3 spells CAGSGSSYNSPLHF. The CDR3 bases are TGTGCCGGTTCGGGAAGCTCCTATAATTCACCCCTCCACTTT.

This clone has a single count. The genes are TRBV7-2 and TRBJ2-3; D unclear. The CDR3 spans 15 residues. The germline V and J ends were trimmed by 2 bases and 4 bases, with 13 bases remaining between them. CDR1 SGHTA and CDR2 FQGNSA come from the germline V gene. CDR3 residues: CASSLLGQEADTQYF. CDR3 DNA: TGTGCCAGCAGCTTACTGGGTCAGGAAGCAGATACGCAGTATTTT.

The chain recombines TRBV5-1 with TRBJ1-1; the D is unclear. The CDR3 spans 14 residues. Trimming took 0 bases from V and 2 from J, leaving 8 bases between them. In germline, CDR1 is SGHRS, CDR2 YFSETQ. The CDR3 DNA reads TGCGCCAGCAGCTTGGACGGAGATAACACTGAAGCTTTCTTT. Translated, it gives CASSLDGDNTEAFF.